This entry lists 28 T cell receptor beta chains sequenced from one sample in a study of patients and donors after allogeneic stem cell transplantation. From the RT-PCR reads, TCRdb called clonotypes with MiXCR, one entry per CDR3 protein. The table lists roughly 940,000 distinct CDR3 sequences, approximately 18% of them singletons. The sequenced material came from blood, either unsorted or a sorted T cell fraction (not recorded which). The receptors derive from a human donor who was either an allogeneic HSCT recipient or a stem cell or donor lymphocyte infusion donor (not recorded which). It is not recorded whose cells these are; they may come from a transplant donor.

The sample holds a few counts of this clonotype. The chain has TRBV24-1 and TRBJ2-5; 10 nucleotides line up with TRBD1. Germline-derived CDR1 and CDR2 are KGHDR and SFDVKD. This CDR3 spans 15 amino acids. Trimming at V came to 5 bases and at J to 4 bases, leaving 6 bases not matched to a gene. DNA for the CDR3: TGTGCCACCAGTGCTACCGGGACAGGGGTAGAGACCCAGTACTTC. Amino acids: CATSATGTGVETQYF.

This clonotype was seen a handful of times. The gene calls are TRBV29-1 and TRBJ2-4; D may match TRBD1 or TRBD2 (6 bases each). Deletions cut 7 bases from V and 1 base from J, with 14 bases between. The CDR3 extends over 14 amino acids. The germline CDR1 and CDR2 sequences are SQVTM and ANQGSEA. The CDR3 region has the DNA TGCAGCGCTATTAAGGGGGGTGCCAAAAACATTCAGTACTTC. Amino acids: CSAIKGGAKNIQYF.

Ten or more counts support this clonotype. The CDR3 protein is CASTPGRPYNEQFF. The CDR3 DNA reads TGTGCCAGCACCCCCGGGAGGCCCTACAATGAGCAGTTCTTC. The chain carries TRBV12-3 or TRBV12-4 and TRBJ2-1; 7 bases agree with TRBD2. This CDR3 is 14 amino acids long. The V segment lost 7 bases and the J segment 2 bases; nucleotides outside the gene matches: 5.

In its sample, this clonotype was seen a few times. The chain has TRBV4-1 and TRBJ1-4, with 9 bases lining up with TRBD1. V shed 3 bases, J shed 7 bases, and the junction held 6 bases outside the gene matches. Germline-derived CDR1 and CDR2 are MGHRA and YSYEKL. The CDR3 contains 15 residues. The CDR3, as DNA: TGCGCCAGCAGCCACTTACAGGGGGCAGGTGAAAAACTGTTTTTT. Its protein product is CASSHLQGAGEKLFF.

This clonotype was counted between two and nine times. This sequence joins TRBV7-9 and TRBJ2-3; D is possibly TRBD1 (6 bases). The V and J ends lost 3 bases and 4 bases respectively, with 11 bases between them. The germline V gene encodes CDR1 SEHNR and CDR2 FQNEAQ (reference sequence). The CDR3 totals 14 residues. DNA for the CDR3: TGTGCCAGCAGCTTCACCAGGGGCTCAGATACGCAGTATTTT. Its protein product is CASSFTRGSDTQYF. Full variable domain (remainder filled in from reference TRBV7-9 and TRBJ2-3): DTGVSQNPRHKITKRGQNVTFRCDPISEHNRLYWYRQTLGQGPEFLTYFQNEAQLEKSRLLSDRFSAERPKGSFSTLEIQRTEQGDSAMYLCASSFTRGSDTQYFGPGTRLTVL.

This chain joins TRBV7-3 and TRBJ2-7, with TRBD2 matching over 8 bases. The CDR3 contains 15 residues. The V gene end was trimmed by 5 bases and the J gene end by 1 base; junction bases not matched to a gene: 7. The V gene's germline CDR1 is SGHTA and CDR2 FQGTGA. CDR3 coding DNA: TGTGCCAGCAGCCCTCGCGGGGGGCGATCCTACGAGCAGTACTTC. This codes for CASSPRGGRSYEQYF.

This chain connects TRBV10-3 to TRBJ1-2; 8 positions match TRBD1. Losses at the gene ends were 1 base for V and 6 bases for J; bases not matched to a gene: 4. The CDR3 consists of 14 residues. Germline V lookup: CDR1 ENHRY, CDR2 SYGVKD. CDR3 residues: CAISEFGTGDGYTF. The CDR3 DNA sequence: TGTGCCATCAGTGAGTTTGGGACAGGCGATGGCTACACCTTC.

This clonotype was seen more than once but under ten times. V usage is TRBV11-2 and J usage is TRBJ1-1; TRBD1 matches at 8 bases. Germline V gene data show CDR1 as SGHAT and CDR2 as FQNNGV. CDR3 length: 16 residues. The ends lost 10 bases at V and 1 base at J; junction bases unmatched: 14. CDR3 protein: CAIVILQGARNTEAFF. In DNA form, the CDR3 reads TGTGCCATCGTGATACTTCAGGGGGCTCGGAACACTGAAGCTTTCTTT.

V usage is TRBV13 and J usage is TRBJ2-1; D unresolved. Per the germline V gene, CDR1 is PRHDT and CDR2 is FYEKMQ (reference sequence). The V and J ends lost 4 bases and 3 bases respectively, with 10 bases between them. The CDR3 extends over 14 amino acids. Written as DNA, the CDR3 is TGTGCCAGCAGCTCCGAGATTCTCTACAATGAGCAGTTCTTC. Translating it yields CASSSEILYNEQFF. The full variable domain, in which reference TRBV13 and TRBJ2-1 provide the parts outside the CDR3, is AAGVIQSPRHLIKEKRETATLKCYPIPRHDTVYWYQQGPGQDPQFLISFYEKMQSDKGSIPDRFSAQQFSDYHSELNMSSLELGDSALYFCASSSEILYNEQFFGPGTRLTVL.

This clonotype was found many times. The CDR3 loop reads CASSYGTNVKETQYF. In nucleotides, the CDR3 is TGCGCCAGCAGCTACGGGACTAACGTTAAAGAGACCCAGTACTTC. The genes are TRBV5-1 and TRBJ2-5, with 7 bases fitting TRBD2. Germline CDR1 and CDR2: SGHRS and YFSETQ. With V trimmed by 3 bases and J by 3 bases, 8 bases remained unmatched. This CDR3 has 15 residues.

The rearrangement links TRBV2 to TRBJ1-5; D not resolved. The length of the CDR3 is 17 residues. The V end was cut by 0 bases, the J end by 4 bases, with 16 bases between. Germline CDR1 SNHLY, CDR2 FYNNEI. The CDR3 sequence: CASSEARPGRRNQPQHF. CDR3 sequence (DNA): TGTGCCAGCAGTGAAGCGAGGCCTGGACGGCGAAATCAGCCCCAGCATTTT.

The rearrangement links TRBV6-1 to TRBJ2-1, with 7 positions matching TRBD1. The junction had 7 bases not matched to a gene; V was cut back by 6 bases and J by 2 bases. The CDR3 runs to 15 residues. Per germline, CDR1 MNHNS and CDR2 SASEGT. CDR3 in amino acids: CASSRGQSAYNEQFF. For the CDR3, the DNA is TGTGCCAGCAGCAGGGGACAGTCCGCCTACAATGAGCAGTTCTTC.

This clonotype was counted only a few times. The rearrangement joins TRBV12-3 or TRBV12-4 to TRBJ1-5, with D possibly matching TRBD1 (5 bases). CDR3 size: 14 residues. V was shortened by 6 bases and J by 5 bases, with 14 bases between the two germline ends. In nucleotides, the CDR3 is TGTGCCAGCAGCTCGGCAGGGCTTGATCAGCCCCAGCATTTT. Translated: CASSSAGLDQPQHF.

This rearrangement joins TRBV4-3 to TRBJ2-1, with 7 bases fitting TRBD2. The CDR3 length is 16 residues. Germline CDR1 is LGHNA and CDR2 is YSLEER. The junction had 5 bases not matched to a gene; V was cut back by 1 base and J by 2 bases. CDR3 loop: CASSQGNSGAYNEQFF. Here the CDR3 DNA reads TGCGCCAGCAGCCAAGGGAACAGCGGGGCCTACAATGAGCAGTTCTTC.

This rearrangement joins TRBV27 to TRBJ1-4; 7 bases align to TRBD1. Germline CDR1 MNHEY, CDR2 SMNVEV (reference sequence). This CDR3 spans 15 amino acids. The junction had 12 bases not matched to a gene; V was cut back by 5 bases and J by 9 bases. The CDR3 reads CASSPSEGTAKKLFF. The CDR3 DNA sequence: TGTGCCAGCAGTCCCAGCGAAGGGACAGCCAAAAAACTGTTTTTT.

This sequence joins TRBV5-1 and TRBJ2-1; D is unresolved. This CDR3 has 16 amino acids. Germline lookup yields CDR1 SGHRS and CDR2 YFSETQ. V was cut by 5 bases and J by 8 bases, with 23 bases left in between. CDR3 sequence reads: CASSLQTTRGFDEQFF. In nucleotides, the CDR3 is TGCGCCAGCAGTCTCCAGACGACCCGAGGTTTCGATGAGCAGTTCTTC.

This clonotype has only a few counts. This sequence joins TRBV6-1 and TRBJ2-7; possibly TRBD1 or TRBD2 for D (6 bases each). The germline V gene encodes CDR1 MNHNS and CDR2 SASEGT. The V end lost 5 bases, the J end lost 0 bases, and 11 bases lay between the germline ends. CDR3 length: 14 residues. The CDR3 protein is CASSHGGTSYEQYF. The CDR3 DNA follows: TGTGCCAGCAGTCACGGGGGCACCTCCTACGAGCAGTACTTC.

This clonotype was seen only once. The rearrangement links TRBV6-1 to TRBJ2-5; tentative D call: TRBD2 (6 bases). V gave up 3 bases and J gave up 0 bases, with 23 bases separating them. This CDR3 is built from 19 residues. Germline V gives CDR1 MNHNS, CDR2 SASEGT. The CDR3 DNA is TGTGCCAGCAGTGATGCCCGGGGTAGCGGAGCACGGTACCAAGAGACCCAGTACTTC. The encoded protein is CASSDARGSGARYQETQYF.

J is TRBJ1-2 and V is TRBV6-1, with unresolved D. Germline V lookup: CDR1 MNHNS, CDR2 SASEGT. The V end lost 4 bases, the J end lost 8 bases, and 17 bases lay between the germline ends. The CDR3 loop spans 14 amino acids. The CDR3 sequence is CASSGRLGSGGYTF. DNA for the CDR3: TGTGCCAGCAGTGGAAGGTTGGGCAGCGGGGGCTACACCTTC.

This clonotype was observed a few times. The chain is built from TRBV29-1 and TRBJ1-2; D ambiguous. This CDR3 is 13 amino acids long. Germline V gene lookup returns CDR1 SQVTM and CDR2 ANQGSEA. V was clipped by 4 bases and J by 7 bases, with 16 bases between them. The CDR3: CSVVDGLMSGYTF. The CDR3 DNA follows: TGCAGCGTTGTGGACGGCTTGATGTCTGGCTACACCTTC.

The CDR3: CASGTGNEQYF. CDR3 nucleotides: TGCGCCAGCGGAACAGGGAACGAGCAGTACTTC. The chain carries TRBV5-1 and TRBJ2-7, with D maybe TRBD1 (6 bases). Deletions cut 7 bases from V and 5 bases from J, with 10 bases between. Per the germline V gene, CDR1 is SGHRS and CDR2 is YFSETQ. This CDR3 has 11 amino acids.

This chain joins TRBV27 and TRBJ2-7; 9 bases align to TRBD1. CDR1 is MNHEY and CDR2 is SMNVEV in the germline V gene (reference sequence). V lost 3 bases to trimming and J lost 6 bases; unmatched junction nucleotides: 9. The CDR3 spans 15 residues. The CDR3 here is CASSFVGQGPREQYF. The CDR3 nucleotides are TGTGCCAGCAGTTTCGTAGGACAGGGGCCTCGCGAGCAGTACTTC.

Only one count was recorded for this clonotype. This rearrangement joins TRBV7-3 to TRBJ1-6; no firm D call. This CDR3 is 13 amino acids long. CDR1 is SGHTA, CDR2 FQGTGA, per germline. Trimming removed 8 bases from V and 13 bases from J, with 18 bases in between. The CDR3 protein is CASSAQVNLPLHF. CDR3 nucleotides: TGTGCCAGCTCCGCCCAGGTCAATTTGCCCCTCCACTTT.

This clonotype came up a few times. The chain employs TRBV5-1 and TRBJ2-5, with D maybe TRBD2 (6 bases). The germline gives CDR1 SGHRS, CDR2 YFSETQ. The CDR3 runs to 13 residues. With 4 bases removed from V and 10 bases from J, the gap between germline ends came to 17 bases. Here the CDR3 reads CASSMGGGEDQYF. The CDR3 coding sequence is TGCGCCAGCAGCATGGGAGGAGGGGAGGACCAGTACTTC.

CDR3 DNA sequence: TGCAGTGCCGGGGGAGGACAGGGGGCTCCTGGGTATGGCTACACCTTC. Translated, it gives CSAGGGQGAPGYGYTF. The chain links TRBV20-1 to TRBJ1-2, with 11 bases matching TRBD1. The CDR3 runs to 16 residues. CDR1 is DFQATT, CDR2 SNEGSKA, per germline (reference sequence). V gave up 6 bases and J gave up 5 bases; unmatched junction bases: 14.

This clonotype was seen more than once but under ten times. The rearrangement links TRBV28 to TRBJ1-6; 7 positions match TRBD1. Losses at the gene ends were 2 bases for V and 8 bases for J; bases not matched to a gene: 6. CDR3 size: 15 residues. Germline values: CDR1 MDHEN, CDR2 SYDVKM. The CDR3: CASSLIRGRDSPLHF. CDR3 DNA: TGTGCCAGCAGTTTAATAAGGGGGCGAGATTCACCCCTCCACTTT.

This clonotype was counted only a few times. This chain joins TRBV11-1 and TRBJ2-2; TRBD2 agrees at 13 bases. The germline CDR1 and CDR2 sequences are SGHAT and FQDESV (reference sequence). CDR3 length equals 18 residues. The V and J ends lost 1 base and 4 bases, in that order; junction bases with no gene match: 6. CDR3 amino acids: CASSLGLAGGPVTGELFF. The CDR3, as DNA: TGTGCCAGCAGCTTAGGACTAGCGGGAGGCCCGGTCACCGGGGAGCTGTTTTTT.

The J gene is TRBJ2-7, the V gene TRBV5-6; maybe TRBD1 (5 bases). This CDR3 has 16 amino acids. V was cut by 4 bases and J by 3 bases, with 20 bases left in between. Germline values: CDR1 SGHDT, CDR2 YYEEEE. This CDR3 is CASSGRTKIPNYEQYF. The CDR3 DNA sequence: TGTGCCAGCAGCGGACGGACAAAGATCCCTAACTACGAGCAGTACTTC.